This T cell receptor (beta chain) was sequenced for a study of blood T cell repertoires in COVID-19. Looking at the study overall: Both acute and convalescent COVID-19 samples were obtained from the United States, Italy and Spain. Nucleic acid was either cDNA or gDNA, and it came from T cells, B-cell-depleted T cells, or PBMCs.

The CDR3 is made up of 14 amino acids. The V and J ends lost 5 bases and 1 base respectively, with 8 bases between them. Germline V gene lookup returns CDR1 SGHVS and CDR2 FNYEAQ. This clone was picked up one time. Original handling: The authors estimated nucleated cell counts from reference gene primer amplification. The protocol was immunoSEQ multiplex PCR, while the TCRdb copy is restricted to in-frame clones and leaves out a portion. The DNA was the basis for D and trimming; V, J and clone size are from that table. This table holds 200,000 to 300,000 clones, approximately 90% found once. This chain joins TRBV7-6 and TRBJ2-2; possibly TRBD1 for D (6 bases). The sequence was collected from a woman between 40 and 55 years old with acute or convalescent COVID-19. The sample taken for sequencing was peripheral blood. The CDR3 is CASSPTGNTGELFF. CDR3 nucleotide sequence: TGTGCCAGCAGCCCGACAGGGAACACCGGGGAGCTGTTTTTT.